These 18 T cell receptor beta chains share one sample of origin, sequenced in a study of neurological immune-mediated disorders (dated by TCRdb to between 2019 and 2020). What this sample's time point label stands for: longitudinal time-point 1 (baseline). Libraries were prepared through 5' RACE. The sample was run on an Illumina HiSeq 2500. The raw public data were reprocessed by TCRdb itself: fastp quality trimming at Q25, MiXCR clonotype calling, in-frame beta chains only. For every CDR3 protein sequence, its rows merge into one entry that carries the most common genes and DNA. A total of about 57,000 distinct CDR3 sequences appear in this sample, around 10% of them only once. The ten most abundant clones make up approximately 6.6% of the sample. Sequenced: PBMCs. The receptor source for this set is a male donor with HTLV-1-associated myelopathy (HAM/TSP).

This clonotype was counted at least ten times. DNA for the CDR3: TGCAGTGCTAGATCAGGGGGATATGGCTACACCTTC. As protein: CSARSGGYGYTF. The V call is TRBV20-1, the J call TRBJ1-2; TRBD1 matches 7 bases. The CDR3 runs 12 residues. CDR1 DFQATT and CDR2 SNEGSKA come from the germline V gene (reference sequence). The ends lost 2 bases at V and 5 bases at J; junction bases unmatched: 2.

The chain recombines TRBV10-2 with TRBJ2-1; the D gene is possibly TRBD1 (5 bases). Germline assignment: CDR1 WSHSY and CDR2 SAAADI. Trimming left V 5 bases short and J 7 bases short, with 15 bases between. This CDR3 is 14 amino acids long. For the CDR3, the DNA is TGCGCCAGCAGTAGGGGTGGATGGTATAATGAGCAGTTCTTC. It is translated as CASSRGGWYNEQFF.

This chain connects TRBV25-1 to TRBJ1-1; D ambiguous. The V end was cut by 4 bases, the J end by 1 base, with 10 bases between. This CDR3 comprises 14 residues. Per the germline V gene, CDR1 is MGHDK and CDR2 is SYGVNS. The CDR3 DNA is TGTGCCAGCAGTGGAGATACGGGGAACACTGAAGCTTTCTTT. It encodes CASSGDTGNTEAFF. The full variable domain, in which reference TRBV25-1 and TRBJ1-1 provide the parts outside the CDR3, is EADIYQTPRYLVIGTGKKITLECSQTMGHDKMYWYQQDPGMELHLIHYSYGVNSTEKGDLSSESTVSRIRTEHFPLTLESARPSHTSQYLCASSGDTGNTEAFFGQGTRLTVV.

This clonotype was recorded at least ten times. J is TRBJ1-1 and V is TRBV7-2; D call uncertain. Germline lookup yields CDR1 SGHTA and CDR2 FQGNSA. The V end was cut by 3 bases, the J end by 8 bases, with 10 bases between. This CDR3 is built from 12 residues. In DNA, the CDR3 is TGTGCCAGCAGCTTCACACAAGGGGAAGCTTTCTTT. It translates to CASSFTQGEAFF.

Ten or more counts support this clonotype. V and J are TRBV5-1 and TRBJ2-7; a weak D match, TRBD1 (6 bases). Germline values: CDR1 SGHRS, CDR2 YFSETQ. The CDR3 has 16 residues. Trimming shortened V by 5 bases and J by 7 bases, and 25 bases separated the two germline ends. CDR3 in DNA: TGCGCCAGCAGTCGAATCTTTGACAGGCCCCGTCGGGAGCAGTACTTC. Translated: CASSRIFDRPRREQYF.

At least ten counts were recorded for this clonotype. J is TRBJ1-1 and V is TRBV27; D unresolved. With 2 bases removed from V and 1 base from J, the gap between germline ends came to 5 bases. This CDR3 contains 13 residues. Germline CDR1 reads MNHEY; CDR2 reads SMNVEV (reference sequence). CDR3 in amino acids: CASSLKGNTEAFF. The CDR3 bases are TGTGCCAGCAGTTTAAAGGGGAACACTGAAGCTTTCTTT.

This clonotype was counted many times. The CDR3 loop reads CSVGLSGANVLTF. In nucleotides, the CDR3 is TGCAGCGTTGGCCTATCTGGGGCCAACGTCCTGACTTTC. The V gene is TRBV29-1, the J gene TRBJ2-6; D gene unclear. Germline CDR1 reads SQVTM; CDR2 reads ANQGSEA. V lost 4 bases and J lost 1, with 5 bases in between. This CDR3 region has 13 residues.

This clonotype was seen repeatedly, ten times or more. The V gene is TRBV5-1, the J gene TRBJ2-5, with 7 bases identical to TRBD1. Germline V gene lookup returns CDR1 SGHRS and CDR2 YFSETQ. There are 12 residues in the CDR3. V shed 8 bases, J shed 3 bases, and the junction held 4 bases outside the gene matches. This CDR3 reads CASNTGEETQYF. The DNA for the CDR3 is TGCGCCAGTAATACAGGGGAAGAGACCCAGTACTTC.

This clonotype was seen repeatedly, ten times or more. The chain uses TRBV5-6 and TRBJ2-1, with D maybe TRBD1 (6 bases). Trimming left V 4 bases short and J 7 bases short, with 21 bases between. Germline-derived CDR1 and CDR2 are SGHDT and YYEEEE. The CDR3 loop spans 16 amino acids. DNA of the CDR3: TGTGCCAGCAGCCCCCGGACAGCGCCCCTTTGGAATGAGCAGTTCTTC. This encodes CASSPRTAPLWNEQFF.

The rearrangement links TRBV7-9 to TRBJ2-1; 7 nucleotides line up with TRBD2. The CDR3 consists of 14 residues. J lost 3 bases, V lost 5 bases, and 4 bases had no gene match. CDR1 and CDR2 (germline): SEHNR, FQNEAQ (reference sequence). As DNA, the CDR3 is TGTGCCAGCAGCCCCCGGGGGGTCTACAATGAGCAGTTCTTC. It is translated as CASSPRGVYNEQFF.

With respect to this clonotype: Given a much more abundant clone one base away, this may be a read error. The conserved final phenylalanine or tryptophan is absent from the CDR3, which likely points to a read error. The chain joins TRBV7-2 to TRBJ1-2, with D possibly TRBD1 on 6 matching bases. Germline V gene lookup returns CDR1 SGHTA and CDR2 FQGNSA. Trimming took off 8 bases at V and 5 bases at J, with 15 bases between the two ends. The CDR3 spans 13 residues. CDR3 coding DNA: TGTGCCAGCGGCCCTAGGGGGGGTTATGGCTACACCCTC. It translates to CASGPRGGYGYTL.

This clonotype was observed many times. The chain is built from TRBV3-1 and TRBJ2-1; D may be TRBD1 or TRBD2 (5 bases each). Trimming left V 2 bases short and J 4 bases short, with 15 bases between. Per germline, CDR1 LGHDT and CDR2 YNNKEL (reference sequence). This CDR3 has 16 amino acids. CDR3 coding DNA: TGTGCCAGCAGCCAACTCAAGGCAGGGAGATACAATGAGCAGTTCTTC. Its protein product is CASSQLKAGRYNEQFF.

The sample holds many counts of this clonotype. The CDR3 loop reads CASSFASTGFAGELFF. CDR3 sequence (DNA): TGTGCCAGCAGCTTCGCCTCCACAGGGTTTGCCGGGGAGCTGTTTTTT. This chain uses TRBV11-3 with TRBJ2-2; D perhaps matches TRBD1 (6 bases). The CDR3 is 16 residues long. The germline gives CDR1 SGHNT, CDR2 YENEEA. Trimming took 3 bases from V and 6 from J, leaving 17 bases between them.

This clonotype was counted ten times or more. J is TRBJ2-3 and V is TRBV20-1, with 9 positions matching TRBD2. V was clipped by 4 bases and J by 6 bases; unmatched bases: 11. The CDR3 loop spans 15 amino acids. Looked up from germline, CDR1 is DFQATT and CDR2 is SNEGSKA (reference sequence). DNA for the CDR3: TGCAGTGCTACCCATTTAGCGGGGGCCGGGGATACGCAGTATTTT. It yields the protein CSATHLAGAGDTQYF.

This clonotype was observed at least ten times. The chain carries TRBV6-6 and TRBJ2-7; TRBD2 aligns across 8 bases. The junction had 3 bases not matched to a gene; V was cut back by 0 bases and J by 2 bases. This CDR3 is 15 amino acids long. Germline V CDR1 and CDR2: MNHNY, SVGAGI (reference sequence). CDR3 protein: CASSYSSGGPYEQYF. The DNA for the CDR3 is TGTGCCAGCAGTTACTCCAGCGGGGGCCCCTACGAGCAGTACTTC.

This clonotype was picked up many times. The J gene is TRBJ1-4, the V gene TRBV29-1, with TRBD1 matching over 8 bases. CDR3 length equals 13 residues. CDR1 SQVTM and CDR2 ANQGSEA come from the germline V gene. Trimming cost V 7 bases and J 7 bases; bases outside gene matches: 8. In DNA form, the CDR3 reads TGCAGCGCCCTGACAGGGGCCACTGAAAAACTGTTTTTT. It codes for CSALTGATEKLFF. The whole variable domain, filled in from reference TRBV29-1 and TRBJ1-4, reads SAVISQKPSRDICQRGTSLTIQCQVDSQVTMMFWYRQQPGQSLTLIATANQGSEATYESGFVIDKFPISRPNLTFSTLTVSNMSPEDSSIYLCSALTGATEKLFFGSGTQLSVL.

This clonotype was seen repeatedly, ten times or more. The genes are TRBV20-1 and TRBJ2-7; TRBD1 aligns across 8 bases. The CDR3 is 16 amino acids. Looked up from germline, CDR1 is DFQATT and CDR2 is SNEGSKA (reference sequence). V lost 0 bases to trimming and J lost 0 bases; unmatched junction nucleotides: 7. The CDR3 reads CSARDRGTGASYEQYF. DNA of the CDR3: TGCAGTGCTAGAGATAGAGGGACAGGCGCCTCCTACGAGCAGTACTTC.

This clonotype was found many times. The gene calls are TRBV5-1 and TRBJ2-6; D gene unclear. The CDR3 loop spans 16 amino acids. V lost 4 bases and J lost 0, with 11 bases in between. The V gene's germline CDR1 is SGHRS and CDR2 YFSETQ. In nucleotides, the CDR3 is TGCGCCAGCAGCGGAGCAGGAACCTCTGGGGCCAACGTCCTGACTTTC. Its translation: CASSGAGTSGANVLTF.